This T cell receptor beta chain was captured by sequencing in a study of Ad26.COV2.S vaccination and SARS-CoV-2 variants. Sequencing used immunoSEQ multiplex PCR; TCRdb keeps in-frame clones, though not all of them. The table includes 300,000 to 350,000 clones, 88% detected once. As for treatment: around 19 received Ad26.COV2.S at low or high dose, single or two shots; 5 received placebo; per-sample allocation not given. The study sampled participants on day 63 after the first vaccine or placebo injection. The germline CDR1 and CDR2 sequences are KGHDR and SFDVKD. The CDR3 has 11 residues. Deletions cut 4 bases from V and 4 bases from J, with 4 bases between.

The clonotype was recovered from a person aged 18 to 59 who received the Ad26.COV2.S COVID-19 vaccine or a placebo. The chain uses TRBV24-1 and TRBJ2-7; no clear D. Sequencing used peripheral blood, obtained in a trial of Ad26.COV2.S vaccine versus placebo. The CDR3 sequence is CATSEGYEQYF. The DNA of the CDR3 is TGTGCCACCAGTGAAGGATACGAGCAGTACTTC.